This T cell receptor (beta chain) was found in a study of PD-L1 blockade in urothelial cancer. At the level of the study: Patients commenced atezolizumab at some point between 2014 and 2015, and it was given at 1,200 mg intravenously every 3 weeks. Bladder-origin urothelial cancer in males described most of the roughly 30 patients. As for prior chemotherapy regimens, patients had received 0 to 3. After treatment start, blood was analyzed at 3 weeks (second dose) and at 6 weeks.

Regarding time point: pretreatment peripheral blood. CDR3 length: 16 amino acids. Germline V lookup: CDR1 KGHSH, CDR2 LQKENI. Deletions cut 4 bases from V and 2 bases from J, with 17 bases between. Produced via immunoSEQ multiplex PCR; TCRdb's table is partial and in-frame only. Of 84,000 or so clones listed, about 84% were seen once; the top ten hold around an eighth. Sample: PBMCs, taken around atezolizumab (anti-PD-L1) treatment. This clonotype was sampled from a man aged 55-75 years with urothelial cancer. The V and J genes are TRBV18 and TRBJ2-5; D possibly corresponds to TRBD2 (5 bases). Written as DNA, the CDR3 is TGTGCCAGCTCACTCCAACCATCTACTAGACAAGAGACCCAGTACTTC. Its translation: CASSLQPSTRQETQYF.